This TCR beta chain was obtained from a study of blood T cell repertoires in COVID-19. Across the study: The United States, Italy and Spain were the sources of the acute and convalescent COVID-19 samples. T cells, B-cell-depleted T cells, or PBMCs provided the cDNA or gDNA that served as material.

Germline V gene sequence: CDR1 MNHEY, CDR2 SVGEGT. The CDR3 is made up of 14 amino acids. V was cut by 4 bases and J by 2 bases, with 12 bases left in between. Many counts were recorded for this clone. Original handling: Nucleated cell counts were estimated from reference gene primer amplification. Assay used: immunoSEQ multiplex PCR; TCRdb lists only in-frame clones, some missing. V, J and clone size were drawn from that table, and D and trimming were deduced from the DNA. The repertoire holds 70,000 to 95,000 clones, with about 80% as singletons. The source is a woman aged 35 to 49 with active or convalescent COVID-19. The chain combines TRBV6-2 or TRBV6-3 with TRBJ2-7; D is perhaps TRBD2 (7 bases). Sequencing used peripheral blood. The CDR3 sequence is CASSLGGGTYEQYF. The CDR3 region has the DNA TGTGCCAGCAGTTTGGGCGGGGGCACCTACGAGCAGTACTTC.